This TCR beta chain was found in a study of breast tumors, draining lymph nodes, adjacent tissues. TCRdb reprocessed the multiplex PCR reads via MiXCR and lists one record per CDR3 protein. The data show some 14,000 distinct CDR3 sequences, around 54% seen once. Study results and limitations: Luminal-like breast cancer showed significantly greater tumor-nontumor repertoire similarity than basal-like breast cancer did. Tumor T cell lymph node origin was a supported hypothesis, not proven. Compared with lymph nodes, tumors were less diverse; compared with nontumor tissue, more.

The CDR3 is 15 residues long. From germline, CDR1 is SEHNR and CDR2 FQNEAQ (reference sequence). A note on this clonotype: Its antigen is not identified.

The J gene is TRBJ2-1, the V gene TRBV7-9, with 9 bases that match TRBD1. The receptor was derived from a female donor with breast cancer. Some clones in this sample may be carry-over from other donors' samples. The sequenced sample was tumor-adjacent breast tissue. The CDR3 bases are TGTGCTCTCAGACGAGGACAGGGGTACTACAATGAGCAGTTCTTC. Protein product: CALRRGQGYYNEQFF.